This record concerns one TCR beta chain sequence. No antigen is known for it. Among the approximately 110 subjects of the validation cohort, separate from the roughly 600-subject first cohort, were the donors. This sample was taken from a study of cytomegalovirus exposure and HLA in healthy donors. General observations from the study: The tendency of first-cohort TCR clusters to co-occur in the roughly 130 validation repertoires emerged from a later analysis. Reported results showed that the classifier diagnosed cytomegalovirus status with high specificity and sensitivity.

Germline V CDR1 and CDR2: LGHNT, FRNRAP. The V gene lost 0 bases and the J gene lost 0 bases, with 15 bases spanning the gap. The CDR3 runs 19 residues. Generated by immunoSEQ multiplex PCR, the TCRdb table keeps only in-frame clones and is missing some. The repertoire holds some 79,000 clones, with 90% to 95% as singletons. The clonotype comes from a woman between 18 and 30 years old in good health and CMV-seropositive. The rearrangement uses TRBV12-5 and TRBJ1-6; tentative D call: TRBD1 (6 bases). The sequenced sample was PBMCs. In DNA form, the CDR3 reads TGTGCTAGTGGTTTGGTACTTACAGGGTCGAGCTCCTATAATTCACCCCTCCACTTT. It is translated as CASGLVLTGSSSYNSPLHF.